A selection of T cell receptor beta chains follows, all from one sample in a study of control samples from healthy donors and cancer patients. Generated by immunoSEQ multiplex PCR, the TCRdb table keeps only in-frame clones and is missing some. The sample contains around 140,000 clones, around 92% of which appear only once. The sequencing sample was made of blood. These receptors all come from a woman aged 45-59 years in good health. Both conserved end residues are part of each CDR3. The D gene is left open where the match is weak. Size values are once, few and many counts, or a class for expanded clones, and some rows have none.

TRBD1	TRBJ2-1	-	TRBV2	CASGGGPGTGVGRNEQFF	TGTGCCAGCGGTGGGGGTCCCGGGACAGGGGTTGGTAGGAATGAGCAGTTCTTC
-	TRBJ1-1	-	TRBV12-3/TRBV12-4	CASSRASF	TGTGCCAGCAGTCGGGCCTCCTTT
-	TRBJ2-7	few	TRBV9	CASSVGSSLEQYF	TGTGCCAGCAGCGTAGGCTCGAGTCTCGAGCAGTACTTC
TRBD2	TRBJ2-1	-	TRBV2	CASSETLAGYNEQFF	TGTGCCAGCAGTGAAACCCTAGCGGGCTACAATGAGCAGTTCTTC
TRBD1	TRBJ1-3	-	TRBV7-9	CASSSTGSGNTIYF	TGTGCCAGCAGCTCGACAGGGTCTGGAAACACCATATATTTT
-	TRBJ2-7	few	TRBV4-2	CASSQEQGGGYEQYF	TGTGCCAGCAGCCAAGAACAAGGCGGTGGGTACGAGCAGTACTTC
TRBD1	TRBJ2-5	-	TRBV29-1	CSARTGVRETQYF	TGCAGCGCCCGGACAGGGGTAAGGGAGACCCAGTACTTC
-	TRBJ1-1	-	TRBV6-5	CASSGTVNTEAFF	TGTGCCAGCAGCGGGACTGTGAACACTGAAGCTTTCTTT
TRBD1	TRBJ2-7	-	TRBV24-1	CATSDAGQGYEQYF	TGTGCCACCAGTGATGCAGGACAGGGCTACGAGCAGTACTTC
TRBD2	TRBJ2-1	-	TRBV5-8	CASSSRLGLGYNEQFF	TGTGCCAGCAGCTCTAGGTTGGGACTAGGCTACAATGAGCAGTTCTTC
-	TRBJ2-1	-	TRBV28	CASSFFAGSQASYNEQFF	TGTGCCAGCAGTTTCTTTGCGGGAAGTCAAGCCTCCTACAATGAGCAGTTCTTC
TRBD1	TRBJ2-2	-	TRBV29-1	CSANTGGLNTGELFF	TGCAGCGCAAACACAGGGGGCCTGAACACCGGGGAGCTGTTTTTT
-	TRBJ1-5	-	TRBV10-2	CASSEGSNQPQHF	TGCGCCAGCAGTGAGGGGAGCAATCAGCCCCAGCATTTT
TRBD1	TRBJ1-2	-	TRBV9	CASSEGAGPYGYTF	TGTGCCAGCAGCGAGGGGGCAGGGCCCTATGGCTACACCTTC
-	TRBJ1-2	-	TRBV29-1	CSVSPIFKEGYTF	TGCAGCGTATCTCCAATTTTCAAGGAGGGCTACACCTTC